This entry features one TCR beta chain sequence. Its antigen is currently unknown. CDR3 length: 16 residues. The trim removed 5 bases at V and 2 bases at J, leaving 7 bases unmatched. Germline V gene lookup returns CDR1 LNHDA and CDR2 SQIVND (reference sequence). Repertoires were generated with immunoSEQ multiplex PCR, while TCRdb's copy carries only in-frame clones and drops some. The table has approximately 170,000 clones, less than 90% seen once; the top ten hold roughly a tenth. This specimen comes from a study of cytomegalovirus exposure and HLA in healthy donors. General study results and limits: According to a subsequent analysis, TCR clusters identified in the first cohort showed a tendency to co-occur across the 100 to 150 validation repertoires.

The origin of this receptor is a man aged 25 to 40 in good health and CMV-seropositive. The chain carries TRBV19 and TRBJ2-5; 11 positions match TRBD1. The sequenced sample consisted of PBMCs. CDR3 nucleotides: TGTGCCAGTAGTCAATGGGACAGGGGGGGACAAGAGACCCAGTACTTC. It translates to CASSQWDRGGQETQYF.